One sample yielded the 8 T cell receptor beta chains listed below, sequenced in a study of blood T cell repertoires in COVID-19 (dated by TCRdb to about 2020). Library generation was performed with the immunoSEQ multiplex PCR assay. TCRdb mirrors the immuneACCESS table, restricted to in-frame sequences. Some clones are absent from its copies; in checked studies, under half trace to an unresolved V gene, and the reason for the others is unknown. A total of 140,000 to 150,000 clones appear in this sample, 75% to 90% of them only once. About 4.4% of the sample is taken by the ten largest. Material for sequencing was PBMCs or T cells enriched from blood (not recorded which). The receptors shown here come from a man aged 45-65 years who had recovered from COVID-19.

J is TRBJ1-1 and V is TRBV30; 11 bases are shared with TRBD1. The CDR3 sequence is 14 residues long. Germline V CDR1 and CDR2: GTSNPN, SVGIG (reference sequence). Trimming removed 3 bases from V and 5 bases from J; junction bases left unmatched: 5. The DNA of the CDR3 is TGTGCCTGGAGGAGGACAGGGGGCTGGACTGAAGCTTTCTTT. This translates into CAWRRTGGWTEAFF.

V usage is TRBV28 and J usage is TRBJ2-7; possibly TRBD2 for D (7 bases). The germline gives CDR1 MDHEN, CDR2 SYDVKM. The CDR3 is 20 amino acids. V lost 7 bases to trimming and J lost 0 bases, with 31 bases between them. CDR3 protein: CASKGVGGNGLAVSSYEQYF. The CDR3 DNA is TGTGCCAGCAAGGGGGTCGGGGGAAATGGGCTAGCGGTGAGCTCCTACGAGCAGTACTTC.

This clone was found a few times. This sequence joins TRBV5-8 and TRBJ1-6; TRBD1 is a possible D gene (5 bases). This CDR3 has 15 amino acids. Trimming left V 4 bases short and J 7 bases short, with 15 bases between. The germline CDR1 and CDR2 sequences are SGHTS and YDEGEE. In nucleotides, the CDR3 is TGTGCCAGCAGCCAAGAAGGGGTGATGAATTCACCCCTCCACTTT. It codes for CASSQEGVMNSPLHF.

The gene calls are TRBV18 and TRBJ2-2, with TRBD1 matching 9 bases. The CDR3 extends over 16 amino acids. V shed 5 bases, J shed 4 bases, and the junction held 8 bases outside the gene matches. Per germline, CDR1 KGHSH and CDR2 LQKENI. Here the CDR3 reads CASSATGGAVTGELFF. DNA for the CDR3: TGTGCCAGCTCAGCAACAGGGGGCGCGGTCACCGGGGAGCTGTTTTTT.

The chain is built from TRBV14 and TRBJ2-1; 9 bases match TRBD1. The V gene end was trimmed by 4 bases and the J gene end by 0 bases; junction bases not matched to a gene: 4. Germline lookup yields CDR1 SGHDN and CDR2 FVKESK. The CDR3 covers 16 residues. In nucleotides, the CDR3 is TGTGCCAGCAGCCGAAGGGGACAGGGCTCCTACAATGAGCAGTTCTTC. It yields the protein CASSRRGQGSYNEQFF.

This clone has more than one count but fewer than ten. The genes are TRBV4-3 and TRBJ1-6; TRBD1 matches 8 bases. CDR3 length: 14 amino acids. With V trimmed by 2 bases and J by 8 bases, 2 bases remained unmatched. Germline V lookup: CDR1 LGHNA, CDR2 YSLEER. The CDR3 region has the DNA TGCGCCAGCAGCCAAACAGGGGGACATTCACCCCTCCACTTT. Translated, it gives CASSQTGGHSPLHF.

This clone was observed a single time. The genes are TRBV28 and TRBJ2-3; D remains unclear. CDR1 and CDR2 (germline): MDHEN, SYDVKM. Trimming took 5 bases from V and 2 from J, leaving 8 bases between them. The CDR3 is made up of 13 amino acids. Here the CDR3 reads CASSLPFTDTQYF. CDR3 nucleotide sequence: TGTGCCAGCAGTCTTCCCTTCACAGATACGCAGTATTTT. Supplemented by reference TRBV28 and TRBJ2-3, the full variable domain reads DVKVTQSSRYLVKRTGEKVFLECVQDMDHENMFWYRQDPGLGLRLIYFSYDVKMKEKGDIPEGYSVSREKKERFSLILESASTNQTSMYLCASSLPFTDTQYFGPGTRLTVL.

This chain uses TRBV28 with TRBJ1-2; D unresolved. Germline CDR1 is MDHEN and CDR2 is SYDVKM. V dropped 6 bases and J dropped 7 bases, with 9 bases sitting between them. The CDR3 is made up of 11 amino acids. The CDR3 nucleotides are TGTGCCAGCAGCGACTCACTTGGCTACACCTTC. Residues: CASSDSLGYTF.